This TCR beta chain was recovered during a study of CD8 T cells in Susac syndrome. The RNA input was about 0.5 to 1 ug, and it was reverse transcribed with random hexamers. TCRdb itself ran the immunoSEQ multiplex PCR reads through MiXCR, one entry per CDR3 protein. The table has 130,000 to 150,000 distinct CDR3 sequences, 95% seen once. This clonotype was seen just once. This clonotype was sampled from a human donor with Susac syndrome. The specimen sequenced was CD4+ T cells from PBMCs.

CDR3 loop: CSVDVGYTQYF. In DNA, the CDR3 is TGCAGCGTTGATGTAGGGTATACGCAGTATTTT. V usage is TRBV29-1 and J usage is TRBJ2-3; D remains unclear. The CDR3 extends over 11 amino acids. Germline V lookup: CDR1 SQVTM, CDR2 ANQGSEA. V lost 3 bases, J lost 7 bases, and 8 bases lay in between.